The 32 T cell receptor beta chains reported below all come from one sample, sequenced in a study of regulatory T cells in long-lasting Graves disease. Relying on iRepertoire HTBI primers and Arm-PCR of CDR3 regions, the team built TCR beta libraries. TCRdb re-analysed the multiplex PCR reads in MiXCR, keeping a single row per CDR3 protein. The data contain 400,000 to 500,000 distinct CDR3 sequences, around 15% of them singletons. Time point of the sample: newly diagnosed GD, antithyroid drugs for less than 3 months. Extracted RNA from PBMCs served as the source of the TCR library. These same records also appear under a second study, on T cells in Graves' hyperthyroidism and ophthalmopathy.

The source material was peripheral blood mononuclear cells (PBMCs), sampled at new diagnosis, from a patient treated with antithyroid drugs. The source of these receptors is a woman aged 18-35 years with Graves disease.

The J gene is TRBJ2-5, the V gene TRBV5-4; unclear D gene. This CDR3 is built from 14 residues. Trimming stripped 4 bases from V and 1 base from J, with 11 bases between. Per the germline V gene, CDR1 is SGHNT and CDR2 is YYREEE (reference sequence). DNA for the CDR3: TGTGCCAGCAGCCGCAGCCCAAGCCAAGAGACCCAGTACTTC. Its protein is CASSRSPSQETQYF. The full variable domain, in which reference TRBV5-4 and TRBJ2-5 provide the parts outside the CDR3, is ETGVTQSPTHLIKTRGQQVTLRCSSQSGHNTVSWYQQALGQGPQFIFQYYREEENGRGNFPPRFSGLQFPNYSSELNVNALELDDSALYLCASSRSPSQETQYFGPGTRLLVL.

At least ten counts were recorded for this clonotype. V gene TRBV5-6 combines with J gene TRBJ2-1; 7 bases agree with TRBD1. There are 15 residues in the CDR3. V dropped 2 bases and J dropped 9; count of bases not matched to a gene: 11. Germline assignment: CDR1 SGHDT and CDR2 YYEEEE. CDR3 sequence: CASSFRPGQLIEQFF. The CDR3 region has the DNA TGTGCCAGCAGCTTTCGCCCGGGACAGCTGATTGAGCAGTTCTTC.

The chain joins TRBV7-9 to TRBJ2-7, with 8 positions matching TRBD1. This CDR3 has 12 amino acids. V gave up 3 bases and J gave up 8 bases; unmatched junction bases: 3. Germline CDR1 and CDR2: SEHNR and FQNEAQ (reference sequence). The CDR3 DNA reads TGTGCCAGCAGCTTGACAGGGGTACAGCAGTACTTC. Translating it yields CASSLTGVQQYF.

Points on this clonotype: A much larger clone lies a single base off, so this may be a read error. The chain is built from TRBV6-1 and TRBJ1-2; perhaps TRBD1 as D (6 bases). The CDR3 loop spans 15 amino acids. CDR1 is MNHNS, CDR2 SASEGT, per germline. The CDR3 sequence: CVSSEPTTGFYGYTF. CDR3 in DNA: TGTGTCAGCAGTGAACCAACGACAGGATTCTATGGCTACACCTTC.

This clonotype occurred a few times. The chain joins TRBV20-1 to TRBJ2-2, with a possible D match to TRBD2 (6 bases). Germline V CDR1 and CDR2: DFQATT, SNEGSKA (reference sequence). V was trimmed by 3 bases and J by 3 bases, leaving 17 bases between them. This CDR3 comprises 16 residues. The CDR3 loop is CSARSPGTFHTGELFF. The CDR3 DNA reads TGCAGTGCTAGGTCCCCCGGGACTTTTCACACCGGGGAGCTGTTTTTT.

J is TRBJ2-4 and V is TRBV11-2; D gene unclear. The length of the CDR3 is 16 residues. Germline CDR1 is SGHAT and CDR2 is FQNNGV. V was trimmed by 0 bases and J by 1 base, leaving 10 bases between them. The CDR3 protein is CASSLDRKTAKNIQYF. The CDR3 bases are TGTGCCAGCAGCTTAGATCGGAAGACGGCCAAAAACATTCAGTACTTC.

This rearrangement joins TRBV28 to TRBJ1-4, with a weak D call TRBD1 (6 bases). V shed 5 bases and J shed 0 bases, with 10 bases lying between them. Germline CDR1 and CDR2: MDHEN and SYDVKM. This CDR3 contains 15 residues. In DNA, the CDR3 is TGTGCCAGCAGTGGACAGAGAACAACTAATGAAAAACTGTTTTTT. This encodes CASSGQRTTNEKLFF.

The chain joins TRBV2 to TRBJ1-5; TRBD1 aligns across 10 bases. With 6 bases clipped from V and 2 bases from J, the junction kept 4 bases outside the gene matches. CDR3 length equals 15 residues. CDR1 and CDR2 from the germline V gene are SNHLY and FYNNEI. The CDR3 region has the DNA TGTGCCAGCAGGAGGGACAGGGGAGGCAATCAGCCCCAGCATTTT. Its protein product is CASRRDRGGNQPQHF.

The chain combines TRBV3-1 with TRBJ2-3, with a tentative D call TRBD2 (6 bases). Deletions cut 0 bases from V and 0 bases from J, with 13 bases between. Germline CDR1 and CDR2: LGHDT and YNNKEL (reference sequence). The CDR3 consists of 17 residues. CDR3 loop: CASSQDGISGSTDTQYF. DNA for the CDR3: TGTGCCAGCAGCCAAGATGGGATTAGCGGAAGCACAGATACGCAGTATTTT.

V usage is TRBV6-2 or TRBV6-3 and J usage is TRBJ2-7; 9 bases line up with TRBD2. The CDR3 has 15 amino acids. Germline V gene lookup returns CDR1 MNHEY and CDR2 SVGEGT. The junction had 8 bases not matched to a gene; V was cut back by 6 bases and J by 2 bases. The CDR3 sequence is CASRRAASGTYEQYF. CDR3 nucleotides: TGTGCCAGCAGACGTGCGGCTAGCGGGACCTACGAGCAGTACTTC.

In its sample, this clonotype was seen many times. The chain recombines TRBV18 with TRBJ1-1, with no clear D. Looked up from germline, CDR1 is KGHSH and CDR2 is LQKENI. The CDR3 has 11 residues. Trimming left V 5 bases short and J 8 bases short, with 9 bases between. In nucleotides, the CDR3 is TGTGCCAGCTCATCAAAAACCGAAGCTTTCTTT. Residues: CASSSKTEAFF.

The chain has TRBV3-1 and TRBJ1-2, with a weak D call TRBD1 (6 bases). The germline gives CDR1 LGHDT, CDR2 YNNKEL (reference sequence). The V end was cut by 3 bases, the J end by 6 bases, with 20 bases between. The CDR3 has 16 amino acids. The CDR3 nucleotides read TGTGCCAGCAGCCACCACTGGGGCAAACAGGGAGATGGCTACACCTTC. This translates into CASSHHWGKQGDGYTF. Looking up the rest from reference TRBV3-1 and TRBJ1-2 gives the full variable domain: DTAVSQTPKYLVTQMGNDKSIKCEQNLGHDTMYWYKQDSKKFLKIMFSYNNKELIINETVPNRFSPKSPDKAHLNLHINSLELGDSAVYFCASSHHWGKQGDGYTFGSGTRLTVV.

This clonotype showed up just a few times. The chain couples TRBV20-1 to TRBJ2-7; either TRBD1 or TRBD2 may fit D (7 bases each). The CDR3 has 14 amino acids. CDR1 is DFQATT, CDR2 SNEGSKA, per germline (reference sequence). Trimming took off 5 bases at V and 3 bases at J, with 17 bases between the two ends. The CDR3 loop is CSAFVPGGGYEQYF. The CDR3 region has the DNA TGCAGTGCTTTTGTCCCAGGGGGGGGCTACGAGCAGTACTTC.

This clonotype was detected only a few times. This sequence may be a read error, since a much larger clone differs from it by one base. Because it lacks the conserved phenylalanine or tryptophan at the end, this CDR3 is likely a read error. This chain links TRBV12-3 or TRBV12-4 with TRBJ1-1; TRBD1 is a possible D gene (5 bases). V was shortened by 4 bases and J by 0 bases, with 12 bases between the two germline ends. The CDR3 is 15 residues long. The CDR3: CASSSRDGLNTEAFL. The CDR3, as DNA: TGTGCCAGCAGTTCCCGGGACGGTTTGAACACTGAAGCTTTCCTT.

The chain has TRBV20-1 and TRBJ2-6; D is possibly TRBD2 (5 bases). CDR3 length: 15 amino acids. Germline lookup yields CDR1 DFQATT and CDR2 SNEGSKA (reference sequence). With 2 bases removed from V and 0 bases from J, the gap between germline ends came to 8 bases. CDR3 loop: CSARSGYSGANVLTF. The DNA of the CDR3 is TGCAGTGCTAGAAGCGGTTACTCTGGGGCCAACGTCCTGACTTTC.

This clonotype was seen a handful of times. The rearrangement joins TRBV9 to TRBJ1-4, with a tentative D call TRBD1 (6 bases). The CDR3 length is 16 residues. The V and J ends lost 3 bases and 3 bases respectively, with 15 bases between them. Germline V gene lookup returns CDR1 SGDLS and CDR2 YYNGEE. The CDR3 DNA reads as TGTGCCAGCAGCGCCCAGACAGGTTTTTCTAATGAAAAACTGTTTTTT. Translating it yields CASSAQTGFSNEKLFF.

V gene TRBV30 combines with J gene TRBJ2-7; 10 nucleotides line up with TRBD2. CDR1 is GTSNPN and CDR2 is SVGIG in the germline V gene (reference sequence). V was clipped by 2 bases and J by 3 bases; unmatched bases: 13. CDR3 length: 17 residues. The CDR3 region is CAWSRGLSGRASYEQYF. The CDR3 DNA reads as TGTGCCTGGAGTCGCGGTCTAAGCGGGAGGGCCAGCTACGAGCAGTACTTC.

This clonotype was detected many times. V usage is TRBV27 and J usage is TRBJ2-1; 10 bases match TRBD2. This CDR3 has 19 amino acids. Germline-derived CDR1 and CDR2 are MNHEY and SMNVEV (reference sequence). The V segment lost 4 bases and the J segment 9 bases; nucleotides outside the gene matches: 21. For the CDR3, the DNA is TGTGCCAGCAGTTATACAGCGGGAGGGCCAAATCCCGCGGCGGGTGAGCAGTTCTTC. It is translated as CASSYTAGGPNPAAGEQFF.

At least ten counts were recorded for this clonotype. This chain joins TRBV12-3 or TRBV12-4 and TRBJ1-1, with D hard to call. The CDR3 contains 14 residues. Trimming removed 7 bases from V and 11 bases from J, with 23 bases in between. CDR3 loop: CASKPTGTADQAFF. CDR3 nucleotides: TGTGCCAGCAAGCCCACCGGCACCGCCGATCAGGCTTTCTTT.

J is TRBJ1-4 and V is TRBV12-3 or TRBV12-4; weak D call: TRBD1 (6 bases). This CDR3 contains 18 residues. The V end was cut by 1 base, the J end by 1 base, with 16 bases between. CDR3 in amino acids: CASSLGQALVETNEKLFF. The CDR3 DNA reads TGTGCCAGCAGTTTAGGACAGGCCCTAGTTGAAACTAATGAAAAACTGTTTTTT.

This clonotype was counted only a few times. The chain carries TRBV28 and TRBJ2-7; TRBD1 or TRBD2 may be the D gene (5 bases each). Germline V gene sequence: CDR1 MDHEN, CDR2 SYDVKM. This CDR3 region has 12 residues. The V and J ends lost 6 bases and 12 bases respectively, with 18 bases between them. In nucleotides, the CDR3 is TGTGCCAGCAGCTCCGGGACGCAGAGGTGGTACTTC. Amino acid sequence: CASSSGTQRWYF.

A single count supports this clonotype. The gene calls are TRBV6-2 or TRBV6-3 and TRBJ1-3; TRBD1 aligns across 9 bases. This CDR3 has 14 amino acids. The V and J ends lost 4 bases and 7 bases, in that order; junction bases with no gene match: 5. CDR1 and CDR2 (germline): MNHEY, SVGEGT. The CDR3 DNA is TGTGCCAGCAGTTTAACGACAGGGGGGAACACCATATATTTT. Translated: CASSLTTGGNTIYF.

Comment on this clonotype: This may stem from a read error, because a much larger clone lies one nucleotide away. Here the CDR3 DNA reads TGTGCCGTTGGGGGTAGGGGAGAGGATGGCTACACCTTC. It encodes CAVGGRGEDGYTF. The J gene is TRBJ1-2, the V gene TRBV10-3; D possibly corresponds to TRBD1 (5 bases). The CDR3 has 13 amino acids. V was cut by 11 bases and J by 6 bases, with 19 bases left in between. Per the germline V gene, CDR1 is ENHRY and CDR2 is SYGVKD.

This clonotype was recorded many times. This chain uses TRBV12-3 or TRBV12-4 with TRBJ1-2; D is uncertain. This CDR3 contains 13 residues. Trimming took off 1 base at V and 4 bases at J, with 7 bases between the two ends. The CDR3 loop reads CASSLGVTYGYTF. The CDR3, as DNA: TGTGCCAGCAGTTTAGGTGTAACCTATGGCTACACCTTC.

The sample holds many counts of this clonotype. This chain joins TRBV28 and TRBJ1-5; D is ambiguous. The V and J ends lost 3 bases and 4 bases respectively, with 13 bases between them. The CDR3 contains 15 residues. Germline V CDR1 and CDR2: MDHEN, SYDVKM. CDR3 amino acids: CASSFRVLGNQPQHF. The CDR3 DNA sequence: TGTGCCAGCAGTTTCCGTGTCCTGGGGAATCAGCCCCAGCATTTT.

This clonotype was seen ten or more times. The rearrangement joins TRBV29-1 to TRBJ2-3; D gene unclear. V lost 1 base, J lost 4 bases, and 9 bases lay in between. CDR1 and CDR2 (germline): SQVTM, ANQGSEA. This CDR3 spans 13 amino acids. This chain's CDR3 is CSVEAGTSDTQYF. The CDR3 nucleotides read TGCAGCGTTGAAGCAGGCACGTCAGATACGCAGTATTTT.

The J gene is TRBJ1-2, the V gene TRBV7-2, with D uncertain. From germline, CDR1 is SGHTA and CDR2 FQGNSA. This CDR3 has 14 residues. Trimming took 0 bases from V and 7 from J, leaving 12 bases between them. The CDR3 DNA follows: TGTGCCAGCAGCTTAGCGCGGAGGATGGTTGGCTACACCTTC. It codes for CASSLARRMVGYTF. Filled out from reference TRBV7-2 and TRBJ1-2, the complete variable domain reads GAGVSQSPSNKVTEKGKDVELRCDPISGHTALYWYRQSLGQGLEFLIYFQGNSAPDKSGLPSDRFSAERTGGSVSTLTIQRTQQEDSAVYLCASSLARRMVGYTFGSGTRLTVV.

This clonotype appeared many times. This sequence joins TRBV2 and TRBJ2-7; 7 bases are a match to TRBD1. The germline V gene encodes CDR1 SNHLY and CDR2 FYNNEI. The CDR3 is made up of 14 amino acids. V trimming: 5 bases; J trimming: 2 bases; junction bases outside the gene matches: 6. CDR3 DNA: TGTGCCAGCAGTCGCCCGGGACAGACCTACGAGCAGTACTTC. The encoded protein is CASSRPGQTYEQYF.

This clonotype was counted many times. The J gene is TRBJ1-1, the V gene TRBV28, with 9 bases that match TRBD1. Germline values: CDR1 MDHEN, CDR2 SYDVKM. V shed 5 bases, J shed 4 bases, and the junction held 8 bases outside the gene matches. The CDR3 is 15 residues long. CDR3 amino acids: CASSPIDRGVTEAFF. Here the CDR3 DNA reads TGTGCCAGCAGTCCCATCGACAGGGGGGTCACTGAAGCTTTCTTT.

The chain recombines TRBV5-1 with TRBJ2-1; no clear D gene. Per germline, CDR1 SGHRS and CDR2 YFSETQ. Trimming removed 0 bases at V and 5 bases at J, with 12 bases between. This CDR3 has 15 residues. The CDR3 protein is CASSLEPGLHNEQFF. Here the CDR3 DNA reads TGCGCCAGCAGCTTGGAACCGGGTCTGCACAATGAGCAGTTCTTC. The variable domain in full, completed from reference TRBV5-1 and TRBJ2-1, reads KAGVTQTPRYLIKTRGQQVTLSCSPISGHRSVSWYQQTPGQGLQFLFEYFSETQRNKGNFPGRFSGRQFSNSRSEMNVSTLELGDSALYLCASSLEPGLHNEQFFGPGTRLTVL.

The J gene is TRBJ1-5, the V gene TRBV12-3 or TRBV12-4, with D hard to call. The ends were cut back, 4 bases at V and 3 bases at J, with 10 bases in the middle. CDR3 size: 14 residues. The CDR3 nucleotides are TGTGCCAGCAGTTACCTTCACGTCAATCAGCCCCAGCATTTT. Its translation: CASSYLHVNQPQHF.

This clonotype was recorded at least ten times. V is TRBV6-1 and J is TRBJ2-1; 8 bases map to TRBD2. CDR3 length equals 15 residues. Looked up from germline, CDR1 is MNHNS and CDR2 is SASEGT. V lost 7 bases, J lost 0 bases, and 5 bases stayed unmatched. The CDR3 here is CASTVTSGSYNEQFF. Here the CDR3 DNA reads TGTGCCAGCACCGTCACTAGCGGCTCCTACAATGAGCAGTTCTTC.